The 15 T cell receptor beta chains listed next were all sequenced from one sample in a study of blood T cell repertoires in COVID-19. Here immunoSEQ multiplex PCR was the method, and the copy in TCRdb shows in-frame clones only, minus some. The sample holds approximately 220,000 clones, 82% seen once. Sequencing was performed on peripheral blood. The source of these receptors is a woman in her 70s with acute or convalescent COVID-19.

The genes are TRBV18 and TRBJ1-1; 7 bases fit TRBD1. The ends lost 3 bases at V and 8 bases at J; junction bases unmatched: 0. The CDR3 length is 11 residues. The germline V gene encodes CDR1 KGHSH and CDR2 LQKENI. CDR3: CASSPDREAFF. DNA of the CDR3: TGTGCCAGCTCACCGGACAGGGAAGCTTTCTTT.

This sequence joins TRBV6-2 or TRBV6-3 and TRBJ1-2; no clear D gene. The V end was cut by 3 bases, the J end by 5 bases, with 10 bases between. CDR3 length equals 13 residues. The germline CDR1 and CDR2 sequences are MNHEY and SVGEGT. CDR3: CASSYIDKYGYTF. CDR3 DNA sequence: TGTGCCAGCAGTTATATAGACAAATATGGCTACACCTTC.

The genes are TRBV28 and TRBJ2-7; 9 nucleotides align to TRBD1. This CDR3 spans 15 amino acids. V dropped 5 bases and J dropped 2; count of bases not matched to a gene: 7. Germline CDR1 reads MDHEN; CDR2 reads SYDVKM. In DNA form, the CDR3 reads TGTGCCAGCAGTCTTAGGGACAGGGCTCCCTACGAGCAGTACTTC. It codes for CASSLRDRAPYEQYF.

The chain couples TRBV5-1 to TRBJ2-2, with D maybe TRBD2 (5 bases). Per the germline V gene, CDR1 is SGHRS and CDR2 is YFSETQ. V was pared by 0 bases and J by 0 bases, with 12 bases between. The CDR3 totals 17 residues. As DNA, the CDR3 is TGCGCCAGCAGCTTGGTTGGACCGGGGTCGAACACCGGGGAGCTGTTTTTT. It specifies CASSLVGPGSNTGELFF. The full variable domain, with the rest looked up from reference TRBV5-1 and TRBJ2-2, is KAGVTQTPRYLIKTRGQQVTLSCSPISGHRSVSWYQQTPGQGLQFLFEYFSETQRNKGNFPGRFSGRQFSNSRSEMNVSTLELGDSALYLCASSLVGPGSNTGELFFGEGSRLTVL.

V gene TRBV4-3 combines with J gene TRBJ1-1; 9 bases are a match to TRBD1. The V gene end was trimmed by 3 bases and the J gene end by 4 bases; junction bases not matched to a gene: 6. This CDR3 contains 15 residues. Germline-derived CDR1 and CDR2 are LGHNA and YSLEER. CDR3 sequence reads: CASSQTGTGTTEAFF. The CDR3 DNA follows: TGCGCCAGCAGCCAGACCGGGACAGGGACCACTGAAGCTTTCTTT.

This sequence joins TRBV4-3 and TRBJ1-5; 10 bases match TRBD1. CDR3 length equals 16 residues. The J segment lost 4 bases and the V segment lost 0 bases, leaving 3 bases of the junction unmatched. CDR1 is LGHNA, CDR2 YSLEER, per germline. The CDR3 here is CASSQEPGQGNQPQHF. CDR3 nucleotides: TGCGCCAGCAGCCAAGAACCGGGACAGGGGAATCAGCCCCAGCATTTT.

The chain uses TRBV7-9 and TRBJ1-3; the match to TRBD1 covers 7 bases. The CDR3 runs 18 residues. Germline V gene lookup returns CDR1 SEHNR and CDR2 FQNEAQ (reference sequence). V was pared by 0 bases and J by 0 bases, with 8 bases of the junction left unmatched. CDR3 residues: CASSLAQGGMSSGNTIYF. The CDR3 coding sequence is TGTGCCAGCAGCTTAGCCCAGGGGGGCATGAGCTCTGGAAACACCATATATTTT. The full variable domain, its missing parts supplied by reference TRBV7-9 and TRBJ1-3, is DTGVSQNPRHKITKRGQNVTFRCDPISEHNRLYWYRQTLGQGPEFLTYFQNEAQLEKSRLLSDRFSAERPKGSFSTLEIQRTEQGDSAMYLCASSLAQGGMSSGNTIYFGEGSWLTVV.

The genes are TRBV6-5 and TRBJ2-7, with 8 nucleotides matching TRBD1. After removal of 4 bases from V and 0 bases from J, the junction contained 5 bases not matched to a gene. Germline V gives CDR1 MNHEY, CDR2 SVGAGI. The CDR3 consists of 15 residues. Written as DNA, the CDR3 is TGTGCCAGCAGTTCTGACAGGGGAGGCTCCTACGAGCAGTACTTC. This gives the protein CASSSDRGGSYEQYF.

The chain recombines TRBV7-9 with TRBJ1-2; 8 bases agree with TRBD1. Trimming at V came to 4 bases and at J to 7 bases, leaving 14 bases not matched to a gene. Looked up from germline, CDR1 is SEHNR and CDR2 is FQNEAQ (reference sequence). The CDR3 sequence is 16 residues long. Here the CDR3 reads CASSSDPGQVFSGYTF. The CDR3 coding sequence is TGTGCCAGCAGCTCAGACCCGGGACAGGTTTTCAGTGGCTACACCTTC.

This chain links TRBV7-9 with TRBJ2-3; possible D gene TRBD1, 5 bases. This CDR3 has 15 amino acids. The germline CDR1 and CDR2 sequences are SEHNR and FQNEAQ (reference sequence). Trimming pared 4 bases from V and 2 bases from J, leaving 13 bases between. The CDR3 here is CASSYPPGSTDTQYF. In DNA, the CDR3 is TGTGCCAGCAGCTACCCCCCAGGGTCCACAGATACGCAGTATTTT. The whole variable domain, filled in from reference TRBV7-9 and TRBJ2-3, reads DTGVSQNPRHKITKRGQNVTFRCDPISEHNRLYWYRQTLGQGPEFLTYFQNEAQLEKSRLLSDRFSAERPKGSFSTLEIQRTEQGDSAMYLCASSYPPGSTDTQYFGPGTRLTVL.

The CDR3, as DNA: TGCGCCAGCAGCGCATCGGGACAGGGGAACTATGGCTACACCTTC. Protein product: CASSASGQGNYGYTF. The chain joins TRBV4-1 to TRBJ1-2; 10 bases align to TRBD1. Germline assignment: CDR1 MGHRA and CDR2 YSYEKL. The V gene end was trimmed by 5 bases and the J gene end by 2 bases; junction bases not matched to a gene: 5. The CDR3 is 15 amino acids.

This chain joins TRBV7-9 and TRBJ1-2, with TRBD1 matching over 10 bases. Germline CDR1 is SEHNR and CDR2 is FQNEAQ (reference sequence). There are 16 residues in the CDR3. The junction had 7 bases not matched to a gene; V was cut back by 4 bases and J by 2 bases. As DNA, the CDR3 is TGTGCCAGCAGCTCTCCGGGACAGGGGATGAACTATGGCTACACCTTC. Protein product: CASSSPGQGMNYGYTF.

This chain joins TRBV10-3 and TRBJ2-1, with D perhaps matching TRBD1 (6 bases). The germline CDR1 and CDR2 sequences are ENHRY and SYGVKD. V lost 3 bases to trimming and J lost 4 bases, with 22 bases between them. The CDR3 has 18 amino acids. The CDR3, as DNA: TGTGCCATCAGTGACCAATCTTCCGGGACACACTCTTACAATGAGCAGTTCTTC. This codes for CAISDQSSGTHSYNEQFF.

The chain combines TRBV19 with TRBJ1-5, with 9 bases identical to TRBD1. The germline CDR1 and CDR2 sequences are LNHDA and SQIVND (reference sequence). V lost 6 bases and J lost 7; bases outside the gene matches: 13. The CDR3 spans 16 residues. The CDR3 spells CASSQDRGSVDQPQHF. CDR3 bases: TGTGCCAGTAGCCAAGACAGGGGGAGTGTGGACCAGCCCCAGCATTTT.

V and J are TRBV15 and TRBJ2-1; 7 bases align to TRBD1. The trim removed 5 bases at V and 0 bases at J, leaving 7 bases unmatched. The CDR3 runs 16 residues. The germline gives CDR1 LNHNV, CDR2 YYDKDF (reference sequence). Written as DNA, the CDR3 is TGTGCCACCAGCCGCCGGGACAGCTTCTCCTACAATGAGCAGTTCTTC. Translated, it gives CATSRRDSFSYNEQFF.